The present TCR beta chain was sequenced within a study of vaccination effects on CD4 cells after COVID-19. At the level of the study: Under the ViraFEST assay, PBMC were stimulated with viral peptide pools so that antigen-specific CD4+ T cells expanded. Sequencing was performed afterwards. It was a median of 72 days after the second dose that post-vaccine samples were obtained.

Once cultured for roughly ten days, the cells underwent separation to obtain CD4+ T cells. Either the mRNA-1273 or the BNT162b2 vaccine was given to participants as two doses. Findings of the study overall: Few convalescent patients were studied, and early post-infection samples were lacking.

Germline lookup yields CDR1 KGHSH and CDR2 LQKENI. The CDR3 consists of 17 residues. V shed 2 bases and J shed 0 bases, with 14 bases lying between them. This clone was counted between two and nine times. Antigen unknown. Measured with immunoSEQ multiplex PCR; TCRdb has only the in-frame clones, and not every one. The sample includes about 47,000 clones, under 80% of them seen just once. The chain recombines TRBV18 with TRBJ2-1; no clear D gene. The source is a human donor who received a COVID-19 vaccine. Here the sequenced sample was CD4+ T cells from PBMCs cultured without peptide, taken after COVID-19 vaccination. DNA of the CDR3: TGTGCCAGCTCACCAGTTTCTTCTGACCCCTCCTACAATGAGCAGTTCTTC. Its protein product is CASSPVSSDPSYNEQFF.